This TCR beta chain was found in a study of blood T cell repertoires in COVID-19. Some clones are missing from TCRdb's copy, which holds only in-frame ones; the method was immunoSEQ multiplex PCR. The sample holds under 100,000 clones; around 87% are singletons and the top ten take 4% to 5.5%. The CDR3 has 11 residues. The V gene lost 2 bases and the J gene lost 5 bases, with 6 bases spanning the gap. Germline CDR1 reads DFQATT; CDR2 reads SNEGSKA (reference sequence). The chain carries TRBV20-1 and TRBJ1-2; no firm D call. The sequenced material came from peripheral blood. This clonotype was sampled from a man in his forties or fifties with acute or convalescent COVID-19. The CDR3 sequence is CSARSLYGYTF. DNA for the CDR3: TGCAGTGCTAGATCTCTATATGGCTACACCTTC.